These 13 T cell receptor beta chains share one sample of origin, sequenced in a study of blood T cell repertoires in COVID-19. The repertoire was sequenced with immunoSEQ multiplex PCR; TCRdb's copy has only in-frame clones and lacks some. Among 60,000 to 70,000 clones listed, roughly 88% were seen once. Sample: peripheral blood. These receptors all come from a woman in her fifties or sixties with acute or convalescent COVID-19.

The CDR3 sequence is CASSYTGTGVNTIYF. CDR3 coding DNA: TGTGCCAGCAGTTACACCGGGACAGGGGTAAACACCATATATTTT. The J gene is TRBJ1-3, the V gene TRBV6-5, with TRBD1 matching over 10 bases. Germline V gene lookup returns CDR1 MNHEY and CDR2 SVGAGI. The CDR3 length is 15 residues. V gave up 2 bases and J gave up 6 bases; unmatched junction bases: 4.

The V gene is TRBV18, the J gene TRBJ2-3; 9 bases agree with TRBD2. J gave up 4 bases and V 6 bases, and 11 bases lay outside the gene matches. Germline V lookup: CDR1 KGHSH, CDR2 LQKENI. CDR3 length: 16 amino acids. The CDR3 region has the DNA TGTGCCAGCTCCCCCTTTAGCGGGGGAGGACCAGATACGCAGTATTTT. Its protein is CASSPFSGGGPDTQYF.

The rearrangement uses TRBV15 and TRBJ1-1, with 8 nucleotides matching TRBD1. With 0 bases clipped from V and 4 bases from J, the junction kept 4 bases outside the gene matches. The germline V gene has CDR1 LNHNV and CDR2 YYDKDF (reference sequence). There are 15 residues in the CDR3. In nucleotides, the CDR3 is TGTGCCACCAGCAGAGATGCAGGGGGCCTCACTGAAGCTTTCTTT. This codes for CATSRDAGGLTEAFF.

The rearrangement joins TRBV4-2 to TRBJ1-4; the D gene is possibly TRBD1 (5 bases). The V gene's germline CDR1 is LGHNA and CDR2 YNFKEQ. V shed 4 bases and J shed 5 bases, with 17 bases lying between them. There are 16 residues in the CDR3. In DNA form, the CDR3 reads TGTGCCAGCAGCCTCGAACCGGGACGGGGGAATGAAAAACTGTTTTTT. Protein sequence: CASSLEPGRGNEKLFF.

The V gene is TRBV2, the J gene TRBJ1-1, with D unclear. Germline-derived CDR1 and CDR2 are SNHLY and FYNNEI. The V gene lost 6 bases and the J gene lost 2 bases, with 10 bases spanning the gap. The CDR3 extends over 13 amino acids. The DNA of the CDR3 is TGTGCCAGCAGCGGTCGATCCAACACTGAAGCTTTCTTT. Encoded protein: CASSGRSNTEAFF. Full variable domain (outside the CDR3, taken from reference TRBV2 and TRBJ1-1): EPEVTQTPSHQVTQMGQEVILRCVPISNHLYFYWYRQILGQKVEFLVSFYNNEISEKSEIFDDQFSVERPDGSNFTLKIRSTKLEDSAMYFCASSGRSNTEAFFGQGTRLTVV.

The DNA of the CDR3 is TGTGCCACCAGGGACAGGGGGCGATGGGACTATGGCTACACCTTC. Its translation: CATRDRGRWDYGYTF. J is TRBJ1-2 and V is TRBV5-4; 12 nucleotides agree with TRBD1. V shed 9 bases, J shed 3 bases, and the junction held 9 bases outside the gene matches. This CDR3 is 15 amino acids long. CDR1 SGHNT and CDR2 YYREEE come from the germline V gene (reference sequence).

The chain is built from TRBV5-5 and TRBJ2-5; no clear D. CDR1 and CDR2 (germline): SGHKS, YYEKEE (reference sequence). The V end was cut by 5 bases, the J end by 0 bases, with 5 bases between. CDR3 size: 12 residues. The CDR3 bases are TGTGCCAGCAGTTTATACCAAGAGACCCAGTACTTC. Translated: CASSLYQETQYF.

The chain couples TRBV6-6 to TRBJ1-2; 8 positions match TRBD1. The CDR3 contains 12 residues. Looked up from germline, CDR1 is MNHNY and CDR2 is SVGAGI (reference sequence). Trimming cost V 4 bases and J 6 bases; bases outside gene matches: 1. DNA for the CDR3: TGTGCCAGCAGTTGGGGACAGGATGGCTACACCTTC. Translating gives CASSWGQDGYTF.

V gene TRBV19 combines with J gene TRBJ2-5, with 7 bases fitting TRBD1. J lost 3 bases, V lost 3 bases, and 4 bases had no gene match. The CDR3 consists of 14 residues. The germline gives CDR1 LNHDA, CDR2 SQIVND (reference sequence). This CDR3 reads CASSIYGQEETQYF. CDR3 DNA: TGTGCCAGTAGTATTTATGGACAGGAAGAGACCCAGTACTTC.

In this sample, this clone turned up a few times. This sequence joins TRBV28 and TRBJ2-1; 10 bases are shared with TRBD1. The V gene end was trimmed by 3 bases and the J gene end by 5 bases; junction bases not matched to a gene: 4. The CDR3 loop spans 15 amino acids. Germline lookup yields CDR1 MDHEN and CDR2 SYDVKM. The CDR3 loop is CASSFQGQGNNEQFF. The CDR3 coding sequence is TGTGCCAGCAGTTTCCAGGGACAGGGGAACAATGAGCAGTTCTTC. The variable domain in full, with the rest retrieved from reference TRBV28 and TRBJ2-1, is DVKVTQSSRYLVKRTGEKVFLECVQDMDHENMFWYRQDPGLGLRLIYFSYDVKMKEKGDIPEGYSVSREKKERFSLILESASTNQTSMYLCASSFQGQGNNEQFFGPGTRLTVL.

This chain connects TRBV19 to TRBJ1-3; weak D call: TRBD1 (5 bases). Germline CDR1 is LNHDA and CDR2 is SQIVND (reference sequence). The CDR3 consists of 15 residues. The V end lost 5 bases, the J end lost 0 bases, and 11 bases lay between the germline ends. CDR3 region: CASSFGASSGNTIYF. The CDR3 DNA reads TGTGCCAGTAGTTTTGGGGCGAGCTCTGGAAACACCATATATTTT.

The chain is built from TRBV7-3 and TRBJ2-1; the D gene is possibly TRBD1 (5 bases). V was cut by 1 base and J by 6 bases, with 16 bases left in between. This CDR3 comprises 16 residues. Looked up from germline, CDR1 is SGHTA and CDR2 is FQGTGA. In nucleotides, the CDR3 is TGTGCCAGCAGCTTAAACAGTCAGGGAACAAGCAATGAGCAGTTCTTC. Residues: CASSLNSQGTSNEQFF.

This clone was detected once. This chain links TRBV10-1 with TRBJ1-1; 10 bases agree with TRBD1. Germline V gives CDR1 WNHNN, CDR2 SYGVQD (reference sequence). CDR3 length: 17 amino acids. V shed 8 bases and J 2 bases; nucleotides not matched to a gene: 14. This CDR3 reads CASCKDRDRGLNTEAFF. The CDR3 bases are TGCGCCAGCTGTAAAGACCGGGACAGGGGACTTAACACTGAAGCTTTCTTT.